This T cell receptor (beta chain) was identified in a study of beta chain features in type 1 diabetes (dated by TCRdb to between 2017 and 2018). Study-wide context: Mean age, gender distribution, total cell number and subset yield did not differ between patients and healthy donors. Regulatory and stem cell-like memory subsets were isolated from only 8 patients and about 8 healthy donors, whereas naive and central memory subsets came from all 30 or so donors. A total of 107,917,701 sorted cells were examined across all samples, and a strong correlation was observed between cell number per subset and RNA yield. In the study, recently diagnosed type 1 diabetes patients and matched healthy donors were compared on the TCRB repertoires of their sorted circulating CD4+ T cell subsets.

Study-wide findings and limitations: A moderate but significant shortening of TCRB CDR3 length was observed in type 1 diabetes patients in all four CD4+ subsets. Because small numbers of individuals were included in the HLA sub-analyses, any influence of HLA type on TCRB rearrangement was left unresolved. Sequencing cDNA rather than genomic DNA could over-represent highly expressing activated cells, although activation and CD3 levels did not differ between groups. PCR may preferentially amplify shorter templates, but because patient and control samples were amplified and corrected together, any resulting skew would affect both groups equally. Naive, central memory and regulatory TCRB repertoires appeared to be more similar among patients than among healthy donors. At VDJ recombination sites, type 1 diabetes patients had fewer insertions and more deleted nucleotides, which implies abnormalities in thymic rearrangement.

This clone has only a few counts. Its antigen is not yet known. One base away there is no much larger clone; base qualities are not given. Each donor gave one peripheral blood draw, roughly 110 mL on average, collected into heparinised tubes. A BD FACSAria II and a panel including CD45RO, CCR7, CD25, CD127, CD95 and CD27 were used to sort naive, central memory, regulatory and stem cell-like memory CD4+ T cells. A purity above 95% was achieved for all sorted populations. PBMCs were isolated immediately by Lymphoprep density gradient centrifugation and stained directly without culture. So that batch effects would be minimized, each experiment stained and sorted samples in pairs, pairing one healthy donor with one patient. From the cysteine through the phenylalanine, the CDR3 covers 11 amino acids. Only the CDR3 part of the read is kept: 33 bases, read in frame from the first base. The trim is 7 bases for V and 8 bases for J, with a gap of 12 bases between the germline ends. The germline V gene supplies CDR1 SQVTM and CDR2 ANQGSEA.

All of the isolated RNA was reverse transcribed with the High Capacity cDNA Reverse Transcription Kit, so expressed TCRB transcripts were sequenced. Deep immunoSEQ sequencing was applied to naive, central memory and regulatory T cell samples, giving an average of about 3.6 million total reads per sample. After sorted cells were lysed in RLT buffer, RNA was extracted with DNase-treated RNeasy Micro or Mini kits, with the choice depending on cell number. Each cell subset was processed on its own to prevent cross-contamination, while patient and healthy donor samples were processed together. Using the immunoSEQ multiplex PCR, TCRB sequences were amplified from cDNA into 87-bp fragments spanning the CDR3 region. The amplicons were sequenced using the Illumina HiSeq platform. The paper's processing steps were these. PCR bias was corrected computationally using synthetic template baselines, and reads within Hamming distance 2 were collapsed, with unmergeable singletons discarded. Reads were aligned against IMGT so that V, D and J genes, CDR3 length and insertions or deletions at six rearrangement sites could be assigned. Within each subset, clonotype counts were normalized to the number of sorted cells before true diversity and Gini coefficients were calculated with the tcR R package. The overlap coefficient, calculated on TCRB nucleotide sequences, was used to measure repertoire sharing. Out-of-frame TCRB sequences from naive cells were analyzed as a proxy for the pre-selection repertoire. TCRdb re-hosts the immuneACCESS table, in-frame sequences only. Its copies lack some clones; in the studies checked, an unresolved V gene accounts for under half of them, and the cause for the rest is not known. V, J and clone size are those of that table, while D and trimming were read from the DNA. Here the sample has 400,000 to 500,000 clones; around 14% occur a single time. Approximately 0.038% of the sample is held by the ten biggest clonotypes.

Recombination connected TRBV29-1 to TRBJ2-1, with no confidently assigned D gene. The sequencing sample was made of naive CD4+ T cells from blood. The sample's cell subset or site label is to be understood as: true naive CD4+ T cells. This clonotype was obtained from a man aged 30 to 39 in good health. The CDR3: CSASSGDEQFF. The sequence in DNA is TGCAGCGCCTCATCTGGGGATGAGCAGTTCTTC.